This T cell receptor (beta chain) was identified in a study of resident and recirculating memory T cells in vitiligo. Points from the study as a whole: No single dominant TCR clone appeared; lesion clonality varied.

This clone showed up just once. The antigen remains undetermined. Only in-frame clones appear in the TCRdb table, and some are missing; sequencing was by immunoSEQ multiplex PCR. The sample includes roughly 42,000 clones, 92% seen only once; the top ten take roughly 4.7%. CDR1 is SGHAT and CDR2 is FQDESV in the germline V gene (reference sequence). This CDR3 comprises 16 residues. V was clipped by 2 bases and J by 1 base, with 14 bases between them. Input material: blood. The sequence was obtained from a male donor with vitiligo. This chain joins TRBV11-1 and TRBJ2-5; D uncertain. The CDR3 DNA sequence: TGTGCCAGCAGCTTAAGAAGGTCAGCGCGCCAAGAGACCCAGTACTTC. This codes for CASSLRRSARQETQYF.